The 9 T cell receptor beta chains listed next were all sequenced from one sample in a study of blood T cells in healthy people across ages. For the second PCR, which ran for about 7 to 11 cycles, a sample-barcoded 5' primer and a J-beta primer mix were used. TCRdb analysed the 5' RACE reads with MiXCR anew, one entry per CDR3 protein. The repertoire consists of over 600,000 distinct CDR3 sequences, with about 21% occurring once and the leading ten covering approximately 3.7%. Sequencing input: blood. The receptors stem from a man in his sixties or seventies in good health.

This clonotype has only a few counts. This chain joins TRBV29-1 and TRBJ1-1, with D maybe TRBD1 (5 bases). Looked up from germline, CDR1 is SQVTM and CDR2 is ANQGSEA. The ends were cut back, 7 bases at V and 3 bases at J, with 15 bases in the middle. The CDR3 runs to 13 residues. The CDR3: CSGGGGVDTEAFF. The CDR3 region has the DNA TGCAGCGGCGGGGGGGGGGTGGACACTGAAGCTTTCTTT.

V gene TRBV28 combines with J gene TRBJ2-1, with TRBD1 as a possible D gene (6 bases). Germline loops: CDR1 MDHEN, CDR2 SYDVKM. V lost 6 bases and J 8 bases, leaving 26 bases between the germline ends. The CDR3 extends over 17 amino acids. This CDR3 is CASSEGQSYRVNDEQFF. DNA for the CDR3: TGTGCCAGCAGCGAGGGACAAAGCTACCGGGTCAACGATGAGCAGTTCTTC.

The sample holds many counts of this clonotype. J is TRBJ1-2 and V is TRBV29-1; no clear D. V lost 0 bases and J lost 5, with 16 bases in between. Germline V gene data show CDR1 as SQVTM and CDR2 as ANQGSEA. There are 15 residues in the CDR3. The CDR3 bases are TGCAGCGTTGAAGAGATCGACAATAGCGGTTATGGCTACACCTTC. This codes for CSVEEIDNSGYGYTF.

In its sample, this clonotype was seen a few times. V and J are TRBV7-3 and TRBJ2-7; D remains ambiguous. CDR3 size: 14 residues. Germline CDR1 reads SGHTA; CDR2 reads FQGTGA. V shed 5 bases and J shed 0 bases, with 11 bases lying between them. This CDR3 reads CASSRSAPSYEQYF. The CDR3 coding sequence is TGTGCCAGCAGCAGGAGTGCCCCCTCCTACGAGCAGTACTTC.

A remark on this clonotype: At one of its ends the junction is not consistent with the germline gene, which may arise from a read error. V is TRBV6-2 or TRBV6-3 and J is TRBJ2-1, with D perhaps TRBD2 (5 bases). The CDR3 spans 13 residues. The germline gives CDR1 MNHEY, CDR2 SVGEGT. The CDR3 coding sequence is TGTGCCAGCAGCTACTCGGGAATCAATGAGCAGTTCTTC. As protein: CASSYSGINEQFF.

V gene TRBV10-3 combines with J gene TRBJ2-1; TRBD2 is a possible D gene (6 bases). Trimming removed 3 bases at V and 6 bases at J, with 12 bases between. Looked up from germline, CDR1 is ENHRY and CDR2 is SYGVKD. The CDR3 is 14 amino acids. CDR3 sequence: CAISDRDSTNEQFF. In DNA, the CDR3 is TGTGCCATCAGTGATCGGGACTCGACCAATGAGCAGTTCTTC.

This clonotype has a single count. The rearrangement uses TRBV28 and TRBJ2-7, with 9 positions matching TRBD1. This CDR3 is built from 13 residues. CDR1 is MDHEN, CDR2 SYDVKM, per germline. V was pared by 8 bases and J by 5 bases, with 7 bases of the junction left unmatched. The CDR3 DNA is TGTGCCAGCCTCACAGGGGGCGGGGACGAGCAGTACTTC. Translated: CASLTGGGDEQYF.

This chain connects TRBV19 to TRBJ2-7, with 7 bases identical to TRBD1. The CDR3 is 16 amino acids. V was clipped by 5 bases and J by 0 bases; unmatched bases: 10. The germline gives CDR1 LNHDA, CDR2 SQIVND (reference sequence). CDR3 region: CASSVPGTAGSYEQYF. The CDR3, as DNA: TGTGCCAGTAGTGTCCCCGGGACAGCCGGCTCCTACGAGCAGTACTTC.

Comment on this clonotype: It is likely a read error, because the conserved phenylalanine at the end of the CDR3 is missing. The rearrangement joins TRBV6-5 to TRBJ1-4, with 9 positions matching TRBD1. CDR1 is MNHEY, CDR2 SVGAGI, per germline. J was trimmed by 3 bases and V by 0 bases; bases with no gene match: 5. The CDR3 has 17 residues. In nucleotides, the CDR3 is TGTGCCAGCAGTTACTCGACAGGGGGATCGGCTAATGAAAAACTGTTTTCT. This translates into CASSYSTGGSANEKLFS.